The 19 T cell receptor beta chains below come from one sample, sequenced in a study of blood T cells in healthy people across ages. A second PCR of about 7 to 12 cycles used a sample-barcoded 5' primer and a J-beta primer mix. TCRdb recomputed calls from the 5' RACE reads with MiXCR, one row per CDR3 protein. Of roughly 2 million distinct CDR3 sequences listed, less than 50% are singletons. The sample was blood. These receptors were collected from a middle-aged woman in good health.

V and J are TRBV29-1 and TRBJ2-1, with D tentatively TRBD1 or TRBD2 (5 bases each). The CDR3 runs 13 residues. Trimming removed 6 bases at V and 6 bases at J, with 15 bases between. Germline V gene lookup returns CDR1 SQVTM and CDR2 ANQGSEA. In DNA, the CDR3 is TGCAGCGTAGGGACCTTGATGCTCAATGAGCAGTTCTTC. Protein sequence: CSVGTLMLNEQFF.

This rearrangement joins TRBV7-2 to TRBJ2-3; possible D gene TRBD1, 5 bases. The CDR3 spans 15 residues. The germline V and J ends were trimmed by 0 bases and 3 bases, with 10 bases remaining between them. Germline CDR1 is SGHTA and CDR2 is FQGNSA. This chain's CDR3 is CASSLAPGWTDTQYF. CDR3 nucleotides: TGTGCCAGCAGCTTAGCGCCAGGGTGGACAGATACGCAGTATTTT.

This clonotype appeared a few times. The chain employs TRBV7-9 and TRBJ2-5; 8 bases align to TRBD2. The CDR3 loop spans 13 amino acids. Per the germline V gene, CDR1 is SEHNR and CDR2 is FQNEAQ (reference sequence). Losses at the gene ends were 0 bases for V and 10 bases for J; bases not matched to a gene: 4. The CDR3 bases are TGTGCCAGCAGCTTAGCCGGCGGGGGGCTCCAGTACTTC. It yields the protein CASSLAGGGLQYF.

The V and J genes are TRBV7-2 and TRBJ1-2; no firm D call. This CDR3 region has 14 residues. Germline V gene sequence: CDR1 SGHTA, CDR2 FQGNSA. The V and J ends lost 7 bases and 2 bases respectively, with 14 bases between them. The CDR3 region is CASTPNTANYGYTF. The DNA of the CDR3 is TGTGCCAGCACTCCTAACACAGCAAACTATGGCTACACCTTC. Full variable domain (missing parts from reference TRBV7-2 and TRBJ1-2): GAGVSQSPSNKVTEKGKDVELRCDPISGHTALYWYRQSLGQGLEFLIYFQGNSAPDKSGLPSDRFSAERTGGSVSTLTIQRTQQEDSAVYLCASTPNTANYGYTFGSGTRLTVV.

Details on this clonotype: A junction boundary mismatches the germline segment, possibly from a read error. This rearrangement joins TRBV5-1 to TRBJ2-5; TRBD1 or TRBD2 may be the D gene (5 bases each). In germline, CDR1 is SGHRS, CDR2 YFSETQ. This CDR3 has 13 residues. In DNA, the CDR3 is TGCGCCAGCAGCTGGGACCTTCAAGAGGCCCAGTACTTC. Residues: CASSWDLQEAQYF.

CDR3 coding DNA: TGTGCCAGCAGCTTAGTAAGCGGCCAGGCCGATTCACCCCTCCACTTT. Amino acids: CASSLVSGQADSPLHF. The chain employs TRBV7-8 and TRBJ1-6; D unclear. CDR1 is SGHVS and CDR2 is FQNEAQ in the germline V gene. The length of the CDR3 is 16 residues. Trimming took 1 base from V and 8 from J, leaving 15 bases between them. Full variable domain (outside the CDR3, taken from reference TRBV7-8 and TRBJ1-6): GAGVSQSPRYKVAKRGQDVALRCDPISGHVSLFWYQQALGQGPEFLTYFQNEAQLDKSGLPSDRFFAERPEGSVSTLKIQRTQQEDSAVYLCASSLVSGQADSPLHFGNGTRLTVT.

This clonotype has more than one count but fewer than ten. The chain uses TRBV4-3 and TRBJ2-1; TRBD2 aligns across 8 bases. V dropped 0 bases and J dropped 7; count of bases not matched to a gene: 8. There are 16 residues in the CDR3. The germline CDR1 and CDR2 sequences are LGHNA and YSLEER. This CDR3 is CASSQEGGTRRNEQFF. The CDR3 DNA sequence: TGCGCCAGCAGCCAAGAGGGGGGGACTAGGCGAAATGAGCAGTTCTTC.

This clonotype has a handful of counts. The gene calls are TRBV29-1 and TRBJ2-3; unclear D gene. CDR1 is SQVTM, CDR2 ANQGSEA, per germline. CDR3 length: 14 amino acids. The V and J ends lost 6 bases and 0 bases respectively, with 13 bases between them. The CDR3 region is CSVLGPGSTDTQYF. CDR3 DNA: TGCAGCGTCCTTGGCCCGGGTAGCACAGATACGCAGTATTTT.

This clonotype has just a few counts. The chain links TRBV27 to TRBJ2-1; 11 nucleotides line up with TRBD1. With V trimmed by 7 bases and J by 7 bases, 9 bases remained unmatched. The CDR3 is made up of 15 amino acids. Looked up from germline, CDR1 is MNHEY and CDR2 is SMNVEV (reference sequence). In DNA, the CDR3 is TGTGCCAGCATCCAAGGACAGGGGGCGAATAATGAGCAGTTCTTC. This sequence encodes CASIQGQGANNEQFF.

The gene calls are TRBV12-3 or TRBV12-4 and TRBJ1-6; TRBD1 matches at 9 bases. CDR3 length: 15 residues. V was clipped by 2 bases and J by 7 bases; unmatched bases: 3. DNA for the CDR3: TGTGCCAGCAGTTTATTCGGGACAGGGAATTCACCCCTCCACTTT. It translates to CASSLFGTGNSPLHF.

The chain joins TRBV11-2 to TRBJ2-1, with D possibly matching TRBD1 (6 bases). The CDR3 runs 17 residues. In germline, CDR1 is SGHAT, CDR2 FQNNGV. The V end was cut by 3 bases, the J end by 0 bases, with 15 bases between. The CDR3 nucleotides read TGTGCCAGCAGCTTGCGACAGGCCCAGGGCTCCTACAATGAGCAGTTCTTC. This gives the protein CASSLRQAQGSYNEQFF.

The J gene is TRBJ2-1, the V gene TRBV9; D perhaps matches TRBD2 (6 bases). Trimming removed 2 bases from V and 7 bases from J, with 13 bases in between. Germline CDR1 is SGDLS and CDR2 is YYNGEE. The CDR3 sequence is 14 residues long. In nucleotides, the CDR3 is TGTGCCAGCAGCGTCGGGACTTCGTGGAATGAGCAGTTCTTC. Translated: CASSVGTSWNEQFF.

This rearrangement joins TRBV19 to TRBJ2-1; 11 nucleotides match TRBD2. The CDR3 sequence is 15 residues long. The ends lost 7 bases at V and 7 bases at J; junction bases unmatched: 9. Germline V gene sequence: CDR1 LNHDA, CDR2 SQIVND (reference sequence). CDR3 nucleotides: TGTGCCAGTACCGTATTAGCGGGGGGGCAGAATGAGCAGTTCTTC. Translated, it gives CASTVLAGGQNEQFF.

This clonotype was seen a handful of times. The CDR3 sequence: CSAEGLAGIRSDTQYF. The CDR3 region has the DNA TGCAGTGCTGAAGGACTAGCGGGCATCAGGTCAGATACGCAGTATTTT. The chain is built from TRBV20-1 and TRBJ2-3; TRBD2 matches at 11 bases. V dropped 5 bases and J dropped 4; count of bases not matched to a gene: 11. This CDR3 is built from 16 residues. Germline V gives CDR1 DFQATT, CDR2 SNEGSKA (reference sequence).

Only a few counts were recorded for this clonotype. The chain combines TRBV7-9 with TRBJ2-5; D assignment may be TRBD1 or TRBD2 (6 bases each). The closer fit of TRBJ2-7 to the DNA end suggests the J call may be wrong. From germline, CDR1 is SEHNR and CDR2 FQNEAQ (reference sequence). There are 14 residues in the CDR3. The CDR3 nucleotides read TGTGCCAGCAGTCCGCGGGACACCTTCTACGAGCAGTACTTC. This codes for CASSPRDTFYEQYF.

Only a few counts were recorded for this clonotype. The chain combines TRBV20-1 with TRBJ2-1; tentatively, D is TRBD1 or TRBD2 (5 bases each). In germline, CDR1 is DFQATT, CDR2 SNEGSKA (reference sequence). CDR3 length: 12 residues. The ends were cut back, 7 bases at V and 9 bases at J, with 16 bases in the middle. The CDR3, as DNA: TGCAGTGATAAAACCGGGACCGGTGAGCAGTTCTTC. It yields the protein CSDKTGTGEQFF.

The genes are TRBV28 and TRBJ2-6; D is unresolved. In germline, CDR1 is MDHEN, CDR2 SYDVKM. The length of the CDR3 is 18 residues. V was cut by 3 bases and J by 0 bases, with 15 bases left in between. The CDR3: CASSFRPGRSSGANVLTF. DNA of the CDR3: TGTGCCAGCAGTTTTCGGCCCGGACGGAGCTCTGGGGCCAACGTCCTGACTTTC.

V gene TRBV12-3 or TRBV12-4 combines with J gene TRBJ2-3; D unclear. V was trimmed by 6 bases and J by 6 bases, leaving 19 bases between them. The CDR3 has 15 residues. CDR3 residues: CASSPPLGYTDTQYF. The CDR3 DNA reads as TGTGCCAGCAGCCCCCCCCTGGGCTACACGGATACGCAGTATTTT.

This clonotype was counted only a few times. The chain employs TRBV4-3 and TRBJ2-3, with D perhaps matching TRBD1 (6 bases). The CDR3 is made up of 16 amino acids. The germline CDR1 and CDR2 sequences are LGHNA and YSLEER. With 1 base removed from V and 0 bases from J, the gap between germline ends came to 11 bases. The CDR3 is CASSQGGQGSTDTQYF. For the CDR3, the DNA is TGCGCCAGCAGCCAAGGAGGCCAGGGGAGCACAGATACGCAGTATTTT.